A selection of T cell receptor beta chains follows, all from one sample in a study of T cells in Graves' hyperthyroidism and ophthalmopathy. From the multiplex PCR reads, TCRdb called clonotypes with MiXCR, one entry per CDR3 protein. The sample lists approximately 300,000 distinct CDR3 sequences; approximately 15% were seen once. Source material: blood. These receptor sequences come from a woman aged 55-70 years with Graves' ophthalmopathy. The CDR3 runs from the conserved cysteine through the conserved F or W. A D gene is named only where the DNA matches it firmly. A row's size may be missing; if present it is once, few, many or a size class.

cdr3_nt,cdr3_aa,d_call,j_call,cdr3_length,clone_size,v_call
TGCGCCAGCAGCCAAGTTCTACGACAGGCCGAGGGTACGCAGTATTTT,CASSQVLRQAEGTQYF,NA,TRBJ2-3,16,NA,TRBV2
TGCAGCGTTCGTGTTAAAGGCGGGGAGTCCACTGAAGCTTTCTTT,CSVRVKGGESTEAFF,NA,TRBJ1-1,15,few,TRBV29-1
TGCAGTGCTAGAGATAAGGGGGGGGCGAGTTACGAGCAGTACTTC,CSARDKGGASYEQYF,NA,TRBJ2-7,15,many,TRBV20-1
TGTGCCACAGCTGCCGTCACCACCGGGGAGCTGTTTTTT,CATAAVTTGELFF,NA,TRBJ2-2,13,many,TRBV24-1
TGTGCCAGCAGTTTCCGGGACTCAGGGAATGGCTACACCTTC,CASSFRDSGNGYTF,NA,TRBJ1-2,14,once,TRBV12-3/TRBV12-4
TGTGCCACCACAGGACACGTTCAGGAGACCCAGTACTTC,CATTGHVQETQYF,NA,TRBJ2-5,13,NA,TRBV28
TGCGCCAGCAGCCAAGGTCTGTGGACTAGTCGCGAGCAGTACTTC,CASSQGLWTSREQYF,TRBD2,TRBJ2-7,15,once,TRBV4-3
TGCGGCGTTGAGGGCGGGGTCTCCTACAATGAGCAGTTCTTC,CGVEGGVSYNEQFF,NA,TRBJ2-1,14,NA,TRBV29-1
TGCGCCAGCAGCCAAGATTTTAGCGGGAGTAACTACAATGAGCAGTTCTTC,CASSQDFSGSNYNEQFF,TRBD2,TRBJ2-1,17,NA,TRBV4-3
TGTGCCAGCAGCACCCGACAGCCGCTTGCGGGGACGTCCTACAATGAGCAGTTCTTC,CASSTRQPLAGTSYNEQFF,NA,TRBJ2-1,19,NA,TRBV11-3
TGTGCCAGCTCCCCCGGGACAGGGGCAGTCCATCAGCCCCAGCATTTT,CASSPGTGAVHQPQHF,TRBD1,TRBJ1-5,16,many,TRBV18
TGCAGTGCCCTAGGAGGAGATCAGCCCCAGCATTTT,CSALGGDQPQHF,NA,TRBJ1-5,12,many,TRBV20-1
TGTGCCAGCAGTTTAAACCAGGGGGCGGACACTGAAGCTTTCTTT,CASSLNQGADTEAFF,TRBD1,TRBJ1-1,15,many,TRBV12-3/TRBV12-4
TGTGCCATCAGGACCGACAGGGGTAACGAGCAGTACTTC,CAIRTDRGNEQYF,TRBD1,TRBJ2-7,13,many,TRBV10-3
TGTGCCAGCAGCTTAGCGCAGACCTACGGGCAGTACTTC,CASSLAQTYGQYF,NA,TRBJ2-7,13,many,TRBV7-2
TGCGCCAGCAGCCACAGGACAAGGGACAGCCTCGCAACTAATGAAGAACTGTTTTTT,CASSHRTRDSLATNEELFF,TRBD1,TRBJ1-4,19,NA,TRBV4-3
TGTGCCAGCAGCCGGACAGGGTTAGGCAACGAGCAGTACTTC,CASSRTGLGNEQYF,TRBD1,TRBJ2-7,14,NA,TRBV5-4
TGTGCCAGCAGTCCAAGGACAAGGGCTACCTACGAGCAGTACTTC,CASSPRTRATYEQYF,NA,TRBJ2-7,15,many,TRBV27
TGTGCCAGCAGCTCCGGACGGAGAATGAACACTGAAGCTTTCTTT,CASSSGRRMNTEAFF,NA,TRBJ1-1,15,few,TRBV7-6
TGTGCCAGCAGTAGATACCGGGACAAAAATCAGCCCCAGCATTTT,CASSRYRDKNQPQHF,NA,TRBJ1-5,15,NA,TRBV6-1
TGTGCCAGCAGTTACAACCAGGGAGAAGAGACCCAGTACTTC,CASSYNQGEETQYF,NA,TRBJ2-5,14,few,TRBV12-3/TRBV12-4
TGTGCCAGCAGTTTAGCGGGACAGGGAGGCGGCTACACCTTC,CASSLAGQGGGYTF,TRBD1,TRBJ1-2,14,many,TRBV12-3/TRBV12-4
TGTGCCAGTACCGACCCACCAGGATTCCTGGCGCGCGAGCAGTACTTC,CASTDPPGFLAREQYF,NA,TRBJ2-7,16,NA,TRBV19
TGTGCCAGCAGCACCCTCCCAGGACTAGCGGGAGTCGGCACCGGGGAGCTGTTTTTT,CASSTLPGLAGVGTGELFF,TRBD2,TRBJ2-2,19,few,TRBV7-2
TGCAGCGTTACCAGGGACAGGGACACTGAAGCTTTCTTT,CSVTRDRDTEAFF,TRBD1,TRBJ1-1,13,NA,TRBV29-1
TGTGCCAGCAGCAGAGAGGGGATGCAGCCCCAGCATTTT,CASSREGMQPQHF,NA,TRBJ1-5,13,many,TRBV6-1
TGTGCCAGCAGCCCCTCGGACTACTCGGAACAGTTCTTC,CASSPSDYSEQFF,NA,TRBJ2-1,13,many,TRBV7-2
TGTGCCAGCAGCCAGGCCAGACAGGGCAACTATGGCTACACCTTC,CASSQARQGNYGYTF,TRBD1,TRBJ1-2,15,few,TRBV4-2
TGCGCCAGCAGCACGGACAGCTATAACACTGAAGCTTTCTTT,CASSTDSYNTEAFF,NA,TRBJ1-1,14,many,TRBV5-1
TGCAGTGCTATTCAGGGGAATCAGCCCCAGCATTTT,CSAIQGNQPQHF,NA,TRBJ1-5,12,many,TRBV20-1
TGCAGTGCCAGACAGGGGGGTGGTAATTCACCCCTCCACTTT,CSARQGGGNSPLHF,TRBD1,TRBJ1-6,14,NA,TRBV20-1
TGTGCCAGCAGGGGGGGCAACCACTACAATGAGCAGTTCTTC,CASRGGNHYNEQFF,NA,TRBJ2-1,14,few,TRBV27